Listed here is a single T cell receptor (beta chain). This sample was taken from a study of control samples from healthy donors and cancer patients. TCRdb keeps only in-frame clones here, not all; method: immunoSEQ multiplex PCR. The repertoire has about 150,000 clones, 91% of them found once; the top ten carry 2%. This CDR3 contains 13 residues. Germline lookup yields CDR1 MGHDK and CDR2 SYGVNS. After removal of 3 bases from V and 13 bases from J, the junction contained 8 bases not matched to a gene. The genes are TRBV25-1 and TRBJ1-4; TRBD1 matches at 7 bases. This sequence originates from a woman between 40 and 55 years old in good health. The sequencing input was blood. CDR3 in DNA: TGTGCCAGCAGTGACAGGGGGGGCGTTGGACTGTTTTTT. Amino acid sequence: CASSDRGGVGLFF.